One sample yielded the 27 T cell receptor beta chains listed below, sequenced in a study of blood T cell repertoires in COVID-19. Method: immunoSEQ multiplex PCR; TCRdb's copy keeps in-frame clones and lacks some. Here the sample spans fewer than 200,000 clones, about 87% being singletons. The sequencing input was peripheral blood. The receptors here all came from a young woman who had recovered from COVID-19.

This clone was recorded once. The chain links TRBV7-2 to TRBJ1-5, with a possible D match to TRBD1 (6 bases). CDR1 is SGHTA, CDR2 FQGNSA, per germline. The CDR3 contains 14 residues. Trimming pared 3 bases from V and 7 bases from J, leaving 13 bases between. The CDR3 here is CASSLGQRGQPQHF. CDR3 DNA sequence: TGTGCCAGCAGCTTGGGACAAAGAGGGCAGCCCCAGCATTTT.

The chain has TRBV2 and TRBJ1-6; 9 bases map to TRBD1. Germline trimming cut 6 bases from V and 6 bases from J; bases unmatched to any gene: 15. This CDR3 contains 18 residues. Germline loops: CDR1 SNHLY, CDR2 FYNNEI. For the CDR3, the DNA is TGTGCCAGCAGCGTTGGGACAGGGAATATGGCGCGTAATTCACCCCTCCACTTT. Protein sequence: CASSVGTGNMARNSPLHF.

The CDR3 coding sequence is TGTGCCAGCAGCCCAACACAGGGGGCCCAGCCTGAAGCTTTCTTT. This gives the protein CASSPTQGAQPEAFF. The rearrangement uses TRBV7-6 and TRBJ1-1; 9 bases are shared with TRBD1. Germline CDR1 SGHVS, CDR2 FNYEAQ. The CDR3 is 15 residues long. V trimming: 5 bases; J trimming: 6 bases; junction bases outside the gene matches: 10.

This clone was seen once. This chain connects TRBV11-2 to TRBJ1-1; TRBD1 matches 7 bases. Germline V gene data show CDR1 as SGHAT and CDR2 as FQNNGV. With 4 bases clipped from V and 2 bases from J, the junction kept 7 bases outside the gene matches. There are 15 residues in the CDR3. The CDR3 is CASSSLTGPNTEAFF. DNA of the CDR3: TGTGCCAGCAGCTCGCTGACAGGGCCAAACACTGAAGCTTTCTTT.

The rearrangement uses TRBV27 and TRBJ1-1; D possibly corresponds to TRBD1 (5 bases). V shed 0 bases and J shed 1 base, with 9 bases lying between them. CDR1 and CDR2 from the germline V gene are MNHEY and SMNVEV (reference sequence). The CDR3 is 15 amino acids. The CDR3 loop reads CASSLSIRANTEAFF. CDR3 in DNA: TGTGCCAGCAGTTTATCGATCAGGGCGAACACTGAAGCTTTCTTT.

The gene calls are TRBV7-2 and TRBJ2-7; a weak D match, TRBD1 (6 bases). V lost 6 bases and J 2 bases, leaving 14 bases between the germline ends. Germline CDR1 is SGHTA and CDR2 is FQGNSA. CDR3 length: 14 amino acids. This CDR3 reads CASRDHRDPYEQYF. CDR3 nucleotides: TGTGCCAGCAGGGATCACAGGGACCCCTACGAGCAGTACTTC.

This chain links TRBV19 with TRBJ2-6, with a weak D call TRBD2 (5 bases). The CDR3 length is 15 residues. V was shortened by 6 bases and J by 4 bases, with 13 bases between the two germline ends. Germline-derived CDR1 and CDR2 are LNHDA and SQIVND (reference sequence). The CDR3 sequence: CASRFRGSGANVLTF. DNA for the CDR3: TGTGCCAGTAGATTTAGAGGGTCCGGGGCCAACGTCCTGACTTTC.

J is TRBJ2-4 and V is TRBV6-2 or TRBV6-3, with D perhaps matching TRBD1 (5 bases). The length of the CDR3 is 12 residues. Germline V lookup: CDR1 MNHEY, CDR2 SVGEGT. V lost 5 bases and J 6 bases, leaving 8 bases between the germline ends. The CDR3 loop reads CASSQGRNIQYF. CDR3 nucleotide sequence: TGTGCCAGCAGTCAGGGAAGAAACATTCAGTACTTC.

The chain uses TRBV12-3 or TRBV12-4 and TRBJ1-1; 7 bases are shared with TRBD1. The CDR3 sequence is 12 residues long. V trimming: 5 bases; J trimming: 11 bases; junction bases outside the gene matches: 8. CDR3 region: CASSPRQGGAFF. DNA of the CDR3: TGTGCCAGCAGTCCGCGACAGGGTGGGGCTTTCTTT.

V usage is TRBV20-1 and J usage is TRBJ2-2; D uncertain. Trimming shortened V by 3 bases and J by 8 bases, and 7 bases separated the two germline ends. This CDR3 comprises 11 residues. The V gene's germline CDR1 is DFQATT and CDR2 SNEGSKA (reference sequence). The CDR3 coding sequence is TGCAGTGCTAGTGGTCGGGGGGAGCTGTTTTTT. Translated: CSASGRGELFF.

The rearrangement joins TRBV7-2 to TRBJ2-7, with a tentative D call TRBD1 (5 bases). V gave up 1 base and J gave up 0 bases, with 13 bases separating them. CDR1 is SGHTA and CDR2 is FQGNSA in the germline V gene. The CDR3 is made up of 16 amino acids. CDR3 in amino acids: CASSLGWGRASYEQYF. The CDR3 DNA reads as TGTGCCAGCAGCTTAGGTTGGGGCCGGGCCTCCTACGAGCAGTACTTC.

CDR3 in amino acids: CASSLRRGGPSYEQYF. The CDR3 bases are TGTGCCAGCAGTTTAAGGAGGGGGGGACCATCCTACGAGCAGTACTTC. This chain uses TRBV27 with TRBJ2-7; D possibly corresponds to TRBD2 (7 bases). Between the trimmed V and J ends, which lost 2 bases and 1 base, there was a span of 15 bases. There are 16 residues in the CDR3. Germline lookup yields CDR1 MNHEY and CDR2 SMNVEV (reference sequence).

This clone was detected a few times. The chain recombines TRBV7-9 with TRBJ2-1, with D perhaps TRBD2 (6 bases). V dropped 1 base and J dropped 5 bases, with 9 bases sitting between them. This CDR3 has 14 residues. Looked up from germline, CDR1 is SEHNR and CDR2 is FQNEAQ (reference sequence). This CDR3 is CASSLGLADNEQFF. CDR3 bases: TGTGCCAGCAGCTTAGGTTTAGCGGACAATGAGCAGTTCTTC.

The chain employs TRBV3-1 (or the pseudogene TRBV3-2) and TRBJ2-1; weak D call: TRBD2 (6 bases). This CDR3 region has 15 residues. Germline V CDR1 and CDR2: LGHDT, YNNKEL (reference sequence). The ends were cut back, 8 bases at V and 0 bases at J, with 14 bases in the middle. The CDR3 sequence is CASARASVSYNEQFF. Here the CDR3 DNA reads TGTGCCAGCGCCCGGGCTAGCGTCTCCTACAATGAGCAGTTCTTC.

V usage is TRBV6-2 or TRBV6-3 and J usage is TRBJ2-1, with D possibly being TRBD2 (7 bases). The CDR3 has 16 amino acids. Germline values: CDR1 MNHEY, CDR2 SVGEGT. Trimming took 4 bases from V and 2 from J, leaving 15 bases between them. For the CDR3, the DNA is TGTGCCAGCAGTTCCTGGGGGGGGCTCCCCTACAATGAGCAGTTCTTC. It yields the protein CASSSWGGLPYNEQFF.

The chain has TRBV9 and TRBJ2-3, with 12 bases aligning to TRBD2. Germline V CDR1 and CDR2: SGDLS, YYNGEE. Losses at the gene ends were 0 bases for V and 3 bases for J; bases not matched to a gene: 5. The length of the CDR3 is 17 residues. The DNA for the CDR3 is TGTGCCAGCAGCGTAGGGAGGACTAGCGGGGTTACAGATACGCAGTATTTT. Protein: CASSVGRTSGVTDTQYF.

The rearrangement links TRBV11-3 to TRBJ2-5; 15 nucleotides line up with TRBD2. The CDR3 runs 16 residues. CDR1 SGHNT and CDR2 YENEEA come from the germline V gene. V was pared by 5 bases and J by 3 bases, with 4 bases of the junction left unmatched. The CDR3 sequence: CASSEGTSGGKETQYF. CDR3 nucleotide sequence: TGTGCCAGCAGCGAGGGGACTAGCGGGGGGAAAGAGACCCAGTACTTC.

This clone turned up a few times. V and J are TRBV11-2 and TRBJ2-7, with a possible D match to TRBD2 (5 bases). CDR3 length: 14 residues. V dropped 5 bases and J dropped 7 bases, with 18 bases sitting between them. Germline-derived CDR1 and CDR2 are SGHAT and FQNNGV. Here the CDR3 reads CASSPLTTLWEQYF. The CDR3 coding sequence is TGTGCCAGCAGCCCTCTGACTACTCTTTGGGAGCAGTACTTC.

The rearrangement uses TRBV6-5 and TRBJ1-4; TRBD1 matches 7 bases. Germline loops: CDR1 MNHEY, CDR2 SVGAGI. The V segment lost 4 bases and the J segment 8 bases; nucleotides outside the gene matches: 10. This CDR3 has 15 residues. CDR3 sequence reads: CASSLNRGHREKLFF. The CDR3 DNA is TGTGCCAGCAGTTTAAACAGGGGACATCGGGAAAAACTGTTTTTT.

The genes are TRBV7-8 and TRBJ2-7, with 14 bases that match TRBD2. J lost 0 bases, V lost 5 bases, and 3 bases had no gene match. The CDR3 has 16 residues. Germline V lookup: CDR1 SGHVS, CDR2 FQNEAQ. CDR3 bases: TGTGCCAGCAGCCACGGGACTAGCGGGAGCTCCTACGAGCAGTACGTC. Amino acid sequence: CASSHGTSGSSYEQYV.

The CDR3 nucleotides read TGTGCCAGCAGCACCTACAGGGGTGCTGAAGCTTTCTTT. Translation gives CASSTYRGAEAFF. J is TRBJ1-1 and V is TRBV11-3; 7 bases map to TRBD1. This CDR3 region has 13 residues. The J segment lost 6 bases and the V segment lost 5 bases, leaving 6 bases of the junction unmatched. Germline CDR1 reads SGHNT; CDR2 reads YENEEA.

This clone was counted between two and nine times. The V call is TRBV18, the J call TRBJ1-2; D perhaps matches TRBD1 (5 bases). CDR1 KGHSH and CDR2 LQKENI come from the germline V gene. This CDR3 contains 15 residues. Trimming cost V 0 bases and J 3 bases, with 11 bases left between them. The CDR3 coding sequence is TGTGCCAGCTCACCACCCCCTACAGGCGACTATGGCTACACCTTC. Translating it yields CASSPPPTGDYGYTF. Full variable domain (missing parts from reference TRBV18 and TRBJ1-2): NAGVMQNPRHLVRRRGQEARLRCSPMKGHSHVYWYRQLPEEGLKFMVYLQKENIIDESGMPKERFSAEFPKEGPSILRIQQVVRGDSAAYFCASSPPPTGDYGYTFGSGTRLTVV.

The chain carries TRBV5-1 and TRBJ2-5, with TRBD1 identical over 10 bases. Germline values: CDR1 SGHRS, CDR2 YFSETQ. Trimming at V came to 4 bases and at J to 5 bases, leaving 5 bases not matched to a gene. The CDR3 extends over 14 amino acids. The CDR3 region is CASSQGQGDETQYF. The CDR3 DNA sequence: TGCGCCAGCAGCCAAGGACAGGGGGACGAGACCCAGTACTTC.

V gene TRBV6-5 combines with J gene TRBJ2-5; D remains ambiguous. From germline, CDR1 is MNHEY and CDR2 SVGAGI. The CDR3 is 14 amino acids. Deletions cut 6 bases from V and 1 base from J, with 12 bases between. The CDR3 nucleotides are TGTGCCAGCAGACCCCTTGAGGCCCAAGAGACCCAGTACTTC. It encodes CASRPLEAQETQYF.

This chain joins TRBV24-1 and TRBJ2-1; TRBD2 agrees at 9 bases. CDR3 length equals 17 residues. The ends lost 3 bases at V and 4 bases at J; junction bases unmatched: 9. CDR1 and CDR2 (germline): KGHDR, SFDVKD. In nucleotides, the CDR3 is TGTGCCACCAGTGATACCGCCCTAGCGGGGACATACAATGAGCAGTTCTTC. As protein: CATSDTALAGTYNEQFF.

V is TRBV6-5 and J is TRBJ1-1, with 7 bases fitting TRBD1. Germline trimming cut 7 bases from V and 1 base from J; bases unmatched to any gene: 6. The CDR3 is 14 residues long. The germline V gene has CDR1 MNHEY and CDR2 SVGAGI. The CDR3 DNA follows: TGTGCCAGCAATTATGGGACAGCGAACACTGAAGCTTTCTTT. It codes for CASNYGTANTEAFF.

This chain connects TRBV10-3 to TRBJ2-5; 11 positions match TRBD2. This CDR3 contains 19 residues. Germline lookup yields CDR1 ENHRY and CDR2 SYGVKD. V lost 6 bases and J lost 4; bases outside the gene matches: 19. CDR3 loop: CAIRGSETSGMWGIETQYF. The CDR3 DNA reads as TGTGCCATCAGAGGAAGCGAGACTAGCGGGATGTGGGGCATAGAGACCCAGTACTTC.